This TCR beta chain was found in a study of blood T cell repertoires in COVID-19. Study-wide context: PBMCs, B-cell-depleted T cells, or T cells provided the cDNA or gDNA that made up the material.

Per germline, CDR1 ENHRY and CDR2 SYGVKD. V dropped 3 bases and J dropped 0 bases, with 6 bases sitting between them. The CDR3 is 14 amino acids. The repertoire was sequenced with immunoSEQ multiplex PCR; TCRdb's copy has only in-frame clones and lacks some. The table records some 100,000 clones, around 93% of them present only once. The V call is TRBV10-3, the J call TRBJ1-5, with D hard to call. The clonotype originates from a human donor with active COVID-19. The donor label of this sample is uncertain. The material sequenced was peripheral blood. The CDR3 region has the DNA TGTGCCATCAGTGAACAAATTAGCAATCAGCCCCAGCATTTT. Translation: CAISEQISNQPQHF.